This entry describes one T cell receptor beta chain. The repertoire was sequenced with immunoSEQ multiplex PCR; TCRdb's copy has only in-frame clones and lacks some. This table holds approximately 55,000 clones, approximately 90% found once. V lost 4 bases and J 6 bases, leaving 23 bases between the germline ends. This CDR3 is 17 amino acids long. Germline V gene data show CDR1 as SGHDT and CDR2 as YYEEEE. The data stem from a study of blood T cell repertoires in COVID-19. Study in general: Some COVID-19 samples were acute and others convalescent; all came from the United States, Italy and Spain. T cells, B-cell-depleted T cells, or PBMCs supplied cDNA or gDNA.

The chain recombines TRBV5-6 with TRBJ2-1, with TRBD1 as a possible D gene (6 bases). Sequenced: peripheral blood. The clonotype originates from a middle-aged man with acute or convalescent COVID-19. CDR3 nucleotide sequence: TGTGCCAGCAGCCCAGGGGTGTTCAGGGGAGTAACCAATGAGCAGTTCTTC. Translation gives CASSPGVFRGVTNEQFF.